These 20 T cell receptor beta chains share one sample of origin, sequenced in a study of T cell responses to AZD1222 COVID-19 vaccine (dated by TCRdb to the early 2020s). The receptor library was made with the immunoSEQ multiplex PCR assay. TCRdb carries this immuneACCESS record with in-frame sequences only. Its versions omit some clonotypes, under half of them owing to an unresolved V gene in the studies checked, with the rest unexplained. For this sample the table gives about 140,000 clones, of which 88% were detected only once. The ten largest clonotypes hold roughly 3% of the sample. The intended sense of this specimen's time point label: baseline before first vaccination. This material consisted of peripheral blood, taken on day 0 of AZD1222 vaccination. The source is an adult in good health.

This clone was observed a single time. The chain joins TRBV7-2 to TRBJ2-1; TRBD2 matches 7 bases. The V and J ends lost 4 bases and 6 bases, in that order; junction bases with no gene match: 6. Germline assignment: CDR1 SGHTA and CDR2 FQGNSA. This CDR3 is 14 amino acids long. The DNA for the CDR3 is TGTGCCAGCAGCTCTTATCTAGCGGTCAATGAGCAGTTCTTC. Its protein product is CASSSYLAVNEQFF.

The chain links TRBV27 to TRBJ2-5; D is unclear. This CDR3 has 14 residues. Trimming left V 3 bases short and J 2 bases short, with 10 bases between. Per the germline V gene, CDR1 is MNHEY and CDR2 is SMNVEV (reference sequence). DNA for the CDR3: TGTGCCAGCAGTTTTTCCGCTCTTCAAGAGACCCAGTACTTC. It specifies CASSFSALQETQYF.

The gene calls are TRBV19 and TRBJ2-5, with a possible D match to TRBD2 (5 bases). The CDR3 has 18 amino acids. The germline CDR1 and CDR2 sequences are LNHDA and SQIVND (reference sequence). V gave up 3 bases and J gave up 4 bases, with 24 bases separating them. CDR3 coding DNA: TGTGCCAGTAGTATTCGGGGTATCGGGCCCGCCTGGGGAGAGACCCAGTACTTC. Its protein is CASSIRGIGPAWGETQYF. The variable domain in full, completed from reference TRBV19 and TRBJ2-5, reads DGGITQSPKYLFRKEGQNVTLSCEQNLNHDAMYWYRQDPGQGLRLIYYSQIVNDFQKGDIAEGYSVSREKKESFPLTVTSAQKNPTAFYLCASSIRGIGPAWGETQYFGPGTRLLVL.

This clone has only a few counts. The DNA for the CDR3 is TGTGCCAGCAGCTTCGGGAGAGAAGGCACCGGGGAGCTGTTTTTT. Its protein product is CASSFGREGTGELFF. The chain has TRBV11-2 and TRBJ2-2; a possible D gene is TRBD2 (6 bases). CDR3 length: 15 amino acids. Germline CDR1 reads SGHAT; CDR2 reads FQNNGV. Trimming left V 3 bases short and J 4 bases short, with 12 bases between.

This chain links TRBV14 with TRBJ2-7; TRBD1 matches 9 bases. The J segment lost 2 bases and the V segment lost 4 bases, leaving 0 bases of the junction unmatched. Germline V lookup: CDR1 SGHDN, CDR2 FVKESK. The CDR3 is made up of 13 amino acids. The CDR3 loop is CASSRTGAYEQYF. CDR3 DNA sequence: TGTGCCAGCAGCCGGACAGGGGCCTACGAGCAGTACTTC. The whole variable domain, remainder taken from reference TRBV14 and TRBJ2-7, is EAGVTQFPSHSVIEKGQTVTLRCDPISGHDNLYWYRRVMGKEIKFLLHFVKESKQDESGMPNNRFLAERTGGTYSTLKVQPAELEDSGVYFCASSRTGAYEQYFGPGTRLTVT.

V and J are TRBV27 and TRBJ2-7, with a possible D match to TRBD2 (6 bases). The CDR3 has 13 amino acids. The V end was cut by 4 bases, the J end by 1 base, with 8 bases between. The germline CDR1 and CDR2 sequences are MNHEY and SMNVEV (reference sequence). CDR3 sequence reads: CASSYGTSYEQYF. DNA for the CDR3: TGTGCCAGCAGTTACGGGACTTCCTACGAGCAGTACTTC.

The V and J genes are TRBV7-2 and TRBJ1-3; D remains ambiguous. The V gene's germline CDR1 is SGHTA and CDR2 FQGNSA. The V gene lost 6 bases and the J gene lost 4 bases, with 16 bases spanning the gap. The CDR3 loop spans 15 amino acids. Here the CDR3 DNA reads TGTGCCAGCAGGCGTTGGGAATCGGGCGGAAACACCATATATTTT. It encodes CASRRWESGGNTIYF.

Remarks on this clone: Within the sample, other DNA sequences also encode this same CDR3. The rearrangement links TRBV7-2 to TRBJ1-5, with D possibly matching TRBD1 (6 bases). The CDR3 runs 13 residues. Germline lookup yields CDR1 SGHTA and CDR2 FQGNSA. V gave up 6 bases and J gave up 7 bases, with 13 bases separating them. The DNA of the CDR3 is TGTGCCAGCAGTTTACAGGGAGACCAGCCCCAGCATTTT. It yields the protein CASSLQGDQPQHF.

This chain connects TRBV7-6 to TRBJ2-1; the match to TRBD2 covers 14 bases. Germline V lookup: CDR1 SGHVS, CDR2 FNYEAQ. CDR3 length equals 15 residues. With V trimmed by 5 bases and J by 8 bases, 5 bases remained unmatched. The CDR3 coding sequence is TGTGCCAGCAGCCCGACTAGCGGGAGGGTCGATGAGCAGTTCTTC. Residues: CASSPTSGRVDEQFF.

This clone is categorized as medium-sized (0.01 to 0.1%). The chain carries TRBV10-3 and TRBJ1-5; D not resolved. Germline loops: CDR1 ENHRY, CDR2 SYGVKD. The CDR3 length is 17 residues. The V gene lost 0 bases and the J gene lost 2 bases, with 14 bases spanning the gap. CDR3 residues: CAISESAPWARNQPQHF. CDR3 sequence (DNA): TGTGCCATCAGTGAGTCGGCCCCATGGGCCCGCAATCAGCCCCAGCATTTT.

This chain uses TRBV7-8 with TRBJ2-4, with TRBD2 identical over 11 bases. Unmatched junction bases numbered 13, after V lost 0 bases and J lost 3 bases. The CDR3 has 20 residues. The V gene's germline CDR1 is SGHVS and CDR2 FQNEAQ. CDR3 sequence (DNA): TGTGCCAGCAGCTTAGCCAGACTAGCGGGACTCGGTGTCGACAAAAACATTCAGTACTTC. Residues: CASSLARLAGLGVDKNIQYF.

This sequence joins TRBV6-5 and TRBJ2-1; TRBD1 matches 9 bases. V lost 11 bases, J lost 5 bases, and 10 bases stayed unmatched. Germline CDR1 is MNHEY and CDR2 is SVGAGI. The length of the CDR3 is 14 residues. CDR3 DNA sequence: TGTGCCTGCCAAAGGACAGGGGAGAACAATGAGCAGTTCTTC. Its protein is CACQRTGENNEQFF.

V is TRBV6-5 and J is TRBJ2-5; 10 nucleotides line up with TRBD2. Germline CDR1 and CDR2: MNHEY and SVGAGI. V lost 11 bases to trimming and J lost 5 bases; unmatched junction nucleotides: 8. The CDR3 runs 13 residues. For the CDR3, the DNA is TGTGCCGGTAGCGGGAGGAGGGGGGAGACCCAGTACTTC. Translation: CAGSGRRGETQYF.

The V and J genes are TRBV13 and TRBJ2-1, with 10 nucleotides matching TRBD2. Per the germline V gene, CDR1 is PRHDT and CDR2 is FYEKMQ (reference sequence). V trimming: 4 bases; J trimming: 2 bases; junction bases outside the gene matches: 2. The CDR3 has 15 residues. The CDR3 protein is CASSSSGRAYNEQFF. The DNA for the CDR3 is TGTGCCAGCAGCTCTAGCGGGAGAGCCTACAATGAGCAGTTCTTC.

The chain carries TRBV2 and TRBJ1-5, with 7 bases fitting TRBD1. From germline, CDR1 is SNHLY and CDR2 FYNNEI. V shed 5 bases, J shed 6 bases, and the junction held 19 bases outside the gene matches. The CDR3 is 18 residues long. The CDR3 DNA reads as TGTGCCAGCAGTCCCACAGGGGTGGGAAGTACTGTGGGTCAGCCCCAGCATTTT. Translation: CASSPTGVGSTVGQPQHF.

CDR3 in DNA: TGTGCCAGCAGCTTAGAGGGCCCGTTAGCGGCAAACTCCTACAATGAGCAGTTCTTC. This codes for CASSLEGPLAANSYNEQFF. The genes are TRBV7-2 and TRBJ2-1; perhaps TRBD2 as D (6 bases). V dropped 1 base and J dropped 0 bases, with 19 bases sitting between them. Germline V gives CDR1 SGHTA, CDR2 FQGNSA. This CDR3 spans 19 amino acids.

V and J are TRBV3-1 (or the pseudogene TRBV3-2) and TRBJ1-2, with 7 bases lining up with TRBD1. V dropped 1 base and J dropped 1; count of bases not matched to a gene: 9. This CDR3 contains 17 residues. CDR1 and CDR2 (germline): LGHDT, YNNKEL (reference sequence). CDR3 sequence reads: CASSQAGRTGDNYGYTF. CDR3 DNA: TGTGCCAGCAGCCAAGCCGGCAGAACAGGGGATAACTATGGCTACACCTTC.

The genes are TRBV27 and TRBJ2-7; D not certain. The CDR3 loop spans 13 amino acids. The V gene's germline CDR1 is MNHEY and CDR2 SMNVEV (reference sequence). Trimming took 2 bases from V and 0 from J, leaving 5 bases between them. The CDR3 protein is CASSLGTSYEQYF. For the CDR3, the DNA is TGTGCCAGCAGTTTAGGCACCTCCTACGAGCAGTACTTC.

The chain recombines TRBV27 with TRBJ2-3; D call uncertain. The CDR3 runs to 13 residues. Per germline, CDR1 MNHEY and CDR2 SMNVEV (reference sequence). Trimming took off 5 bases at V and 6 bases at J, with 12 bases between the two ends. CDR3 protein: CASSPTDPDTQYF. DNA of the CDR3: TGTGCCAGCAGTCCAACGGACCCCGATACGCAGTATTTT.

This sequence joins TRBV12-5 and TRBJ1-1; D possibly corresponds to TRBD1 (6 bases). Germline CDR1 reads LGHNT; CDR2 reads FRNRAP. The CDR3 totals 12 residues. Trimming removed 6 bases at V and 5 bases at J, with 10 bases between. The CDR3 reads CASGGALTEAFF. The CDR3, as DNA: TGTGCTAGTGGGGGGGCACTGACTGAAGCTTTCTTT.